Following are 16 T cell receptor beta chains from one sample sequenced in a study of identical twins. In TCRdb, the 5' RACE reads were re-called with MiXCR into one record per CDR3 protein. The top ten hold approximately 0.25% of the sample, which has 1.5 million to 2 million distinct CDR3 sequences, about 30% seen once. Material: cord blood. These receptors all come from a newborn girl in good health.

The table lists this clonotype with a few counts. The CDR3 DNA sequence: TGTGCCAGCAGCAATATCCCGGGTCTACCGGACGAGCAGTACTTC. Protein sequence: CASSNIPGLPDEQYF. This rearrangement joins TRBV11-2 to TRBJ2-7; D gene unclear. The CDR3 extends over 15 amino acids. V dropped 5 bases and J dropped 5 bases, with 19 bases sitting between them. Germline V gene sequence: CDR1 SGHAT, CDR2 FQNNGV. Combining the CDR3 with reference TRBV11-2 and TRBJ2-7 gives the whole variable domain EAGVAQSPRYKIIEKRQSVAFWCNPISGHATLYWYQQILGQGPKLLIQFQNNGVVDDSQLPKDRFSAERLKGVDSTLKIQPAKLEDSAVYLCASSNIPGLPDEQYFGPGTRLTVT.

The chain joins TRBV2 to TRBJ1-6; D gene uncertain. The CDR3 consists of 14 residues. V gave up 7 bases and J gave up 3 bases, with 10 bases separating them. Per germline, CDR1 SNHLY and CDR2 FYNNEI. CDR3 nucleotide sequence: TGTGCCAGCAAAAAGACGGACTATAATTCACCCCTCCACTTT. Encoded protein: CASKKTDYNSPLHF.

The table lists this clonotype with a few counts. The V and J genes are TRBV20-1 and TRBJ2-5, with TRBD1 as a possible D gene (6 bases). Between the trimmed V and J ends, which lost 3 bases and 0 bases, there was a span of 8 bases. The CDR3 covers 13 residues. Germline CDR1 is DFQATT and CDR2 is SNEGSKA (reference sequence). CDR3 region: CSASNRDQETQYF. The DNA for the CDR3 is TGCAGTGCTAGTAACAGGGACCAAGAGACCCAGTACTTC.

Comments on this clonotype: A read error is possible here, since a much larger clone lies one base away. Here the CDR3 reads CSVVGTSGRRSNEQYF. CDR3 coding DNA: TGCAGCGTGGTGGGGACTAGCGGGAGGAGAAGCAATGAGCAGTACTTC. V is TRBV29-1 and J is TRBJ2-5; 15 bases agree with TRBD2. V trimming: 6 bases; J trimming: 11 bases; junction bases outside the gene matches: 16. The CDR3 contains 16 residues. Germline V gene data show CDR1 as SQVTM and CDR2 as ANQGSEA.

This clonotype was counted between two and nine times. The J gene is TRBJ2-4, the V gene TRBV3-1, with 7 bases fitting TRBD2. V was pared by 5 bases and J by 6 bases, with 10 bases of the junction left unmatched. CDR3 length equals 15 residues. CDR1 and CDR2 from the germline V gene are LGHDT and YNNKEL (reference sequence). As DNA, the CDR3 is TGTGCCAGCAGCTTCCGGGGAGGGACCCTAAACATTCAGTACTTC. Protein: CASSFRGGTLNIQYF.

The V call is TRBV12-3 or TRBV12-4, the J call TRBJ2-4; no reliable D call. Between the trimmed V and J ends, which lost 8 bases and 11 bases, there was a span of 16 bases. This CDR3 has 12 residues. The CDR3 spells CASGPLLRVQYF. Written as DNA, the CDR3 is TGTGCCAGCGGCCCCCTCCTACGAGTTCAGTACTTC.

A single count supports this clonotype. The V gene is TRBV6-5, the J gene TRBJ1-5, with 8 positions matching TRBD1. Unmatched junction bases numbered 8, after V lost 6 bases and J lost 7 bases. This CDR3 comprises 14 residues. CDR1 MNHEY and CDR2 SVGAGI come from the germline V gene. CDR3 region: CASRLGQGGQPQHF. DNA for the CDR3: TGTGCCAGCAGGCTTGGACAGGGCGGCCAGCCCCAGCATTTT.

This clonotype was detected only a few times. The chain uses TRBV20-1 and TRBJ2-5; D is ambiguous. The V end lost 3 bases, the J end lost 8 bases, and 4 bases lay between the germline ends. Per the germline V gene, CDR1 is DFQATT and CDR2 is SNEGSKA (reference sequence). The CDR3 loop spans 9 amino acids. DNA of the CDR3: TGCAGTGCTAGGGGAACCCAGTACTTC. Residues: CSARGTQYF.

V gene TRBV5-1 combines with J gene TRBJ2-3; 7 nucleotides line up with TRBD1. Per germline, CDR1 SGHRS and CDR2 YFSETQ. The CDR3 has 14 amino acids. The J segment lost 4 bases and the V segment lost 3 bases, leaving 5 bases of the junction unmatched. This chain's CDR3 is CASSSRQGSDTQYF. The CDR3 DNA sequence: TGCGCCAGCAGCTCGCGACAGGGCTCAGATACGCAGTATTTT.

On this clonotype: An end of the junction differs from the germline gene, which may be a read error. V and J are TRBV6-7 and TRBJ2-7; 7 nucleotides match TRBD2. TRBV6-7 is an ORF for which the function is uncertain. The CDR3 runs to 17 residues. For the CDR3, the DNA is TGTGCCAGCAGTTACAGCGGGGAACTAGCGTGGGACTACGGGCAGTACTTC. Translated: CASSYSGELAWDYGQYF.

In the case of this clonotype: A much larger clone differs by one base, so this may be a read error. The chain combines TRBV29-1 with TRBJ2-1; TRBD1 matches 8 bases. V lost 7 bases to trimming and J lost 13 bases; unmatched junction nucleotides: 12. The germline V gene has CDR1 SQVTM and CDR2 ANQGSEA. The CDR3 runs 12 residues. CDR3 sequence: CSAGDRQETQFF. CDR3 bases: TGCAGCGCCGGGGACAGGCAAGAGACCCAGTTCTTC.

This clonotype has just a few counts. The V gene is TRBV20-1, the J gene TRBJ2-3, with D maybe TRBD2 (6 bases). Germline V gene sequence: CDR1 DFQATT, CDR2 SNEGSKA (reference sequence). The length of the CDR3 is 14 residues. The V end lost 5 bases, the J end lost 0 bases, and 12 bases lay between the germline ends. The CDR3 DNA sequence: TGCAGTGCTCGGGGGACTTCTAGCACAGATACGCAGTATTTT. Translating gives CSARGTSSTDTQYF.

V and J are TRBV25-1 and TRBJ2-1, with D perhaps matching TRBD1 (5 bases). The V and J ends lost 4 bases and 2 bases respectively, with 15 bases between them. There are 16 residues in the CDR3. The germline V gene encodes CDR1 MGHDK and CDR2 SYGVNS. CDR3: CASSGPQGRPYNEQFF. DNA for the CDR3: TGTGCCAGCAGTGGACCTCAGGGTCGCCCCTACAATGAGCAGTTCTTC.

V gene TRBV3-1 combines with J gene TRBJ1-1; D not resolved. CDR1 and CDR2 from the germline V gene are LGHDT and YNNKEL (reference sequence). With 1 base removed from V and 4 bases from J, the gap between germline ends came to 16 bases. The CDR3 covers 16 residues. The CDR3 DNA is TGTGCCAGCAGCCAAGTAGCGACCGGTATCGGCACTGAAGCTTTCTTT. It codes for CASSQVATGIGTEAFF.

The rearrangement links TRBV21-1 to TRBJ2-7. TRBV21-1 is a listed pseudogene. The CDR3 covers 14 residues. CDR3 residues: CASSKGKRSYEQYF. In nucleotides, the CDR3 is TGTGCCAGCAGCAAGGGGAAGAGATCCTACGAGCAGTACTTC.

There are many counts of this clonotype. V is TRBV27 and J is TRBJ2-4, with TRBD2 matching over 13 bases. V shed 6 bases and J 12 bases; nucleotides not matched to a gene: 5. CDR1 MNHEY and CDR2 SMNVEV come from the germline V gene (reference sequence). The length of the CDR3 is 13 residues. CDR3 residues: CASSGTSGISQYF. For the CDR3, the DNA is TGTGCCAGCAGCGGGACTAGCGGGATTTCTCAGTACTTC.